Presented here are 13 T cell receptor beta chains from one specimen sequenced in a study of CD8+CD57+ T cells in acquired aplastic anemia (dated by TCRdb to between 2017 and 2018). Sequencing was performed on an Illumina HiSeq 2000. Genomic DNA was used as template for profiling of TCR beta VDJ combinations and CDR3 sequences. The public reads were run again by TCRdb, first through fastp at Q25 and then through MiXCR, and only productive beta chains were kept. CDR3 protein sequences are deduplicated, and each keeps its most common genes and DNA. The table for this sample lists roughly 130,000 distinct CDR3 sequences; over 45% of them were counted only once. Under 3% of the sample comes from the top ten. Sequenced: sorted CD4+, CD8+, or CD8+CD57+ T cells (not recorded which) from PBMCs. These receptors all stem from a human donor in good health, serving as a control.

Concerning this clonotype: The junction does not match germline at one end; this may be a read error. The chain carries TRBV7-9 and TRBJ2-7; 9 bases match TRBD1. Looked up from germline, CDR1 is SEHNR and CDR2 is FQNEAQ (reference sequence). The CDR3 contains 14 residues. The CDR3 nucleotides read TGTGCCAGCAGCCTAGCCGGGACAGGGAACGAGCAGTACTTC. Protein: CASSLAGTGNEQYF.

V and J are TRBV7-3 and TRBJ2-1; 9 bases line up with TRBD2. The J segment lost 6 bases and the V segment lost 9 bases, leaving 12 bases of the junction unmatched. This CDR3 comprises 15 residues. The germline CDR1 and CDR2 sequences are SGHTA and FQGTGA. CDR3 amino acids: CASSTRLAEANEQFF. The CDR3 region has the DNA TGTGCCAGTAGTACCCGACTAGCGGAGGCCAATGAGCAGTTCTTC.

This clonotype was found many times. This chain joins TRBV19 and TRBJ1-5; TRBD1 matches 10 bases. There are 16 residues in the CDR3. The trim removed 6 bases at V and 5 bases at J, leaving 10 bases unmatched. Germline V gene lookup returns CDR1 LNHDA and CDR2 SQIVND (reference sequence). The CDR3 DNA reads TGTGCCAGTAGACTACTGACAGGGGGCAGCGATCAGCCCCAGCATTTT. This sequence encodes CASRLLTGGSDQPQHF.

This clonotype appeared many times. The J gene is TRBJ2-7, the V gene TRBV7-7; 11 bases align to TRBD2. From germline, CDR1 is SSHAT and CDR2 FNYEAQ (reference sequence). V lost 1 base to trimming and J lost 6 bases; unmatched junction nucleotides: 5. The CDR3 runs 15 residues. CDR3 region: CASSLGAGLAVEQYF. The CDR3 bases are TGTGCCAGCAGCTTAGGGGCGGGACTAGCGGTCGAGCAGTACTTC.

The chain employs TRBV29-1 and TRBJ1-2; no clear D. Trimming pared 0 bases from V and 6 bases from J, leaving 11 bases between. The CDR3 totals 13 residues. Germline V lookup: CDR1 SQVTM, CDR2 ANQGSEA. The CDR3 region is CSVEDRVADGYTF. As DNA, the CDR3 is TGCAGCGTTGAAGATCGCGTGGCAGATGGCTACACCTTC.

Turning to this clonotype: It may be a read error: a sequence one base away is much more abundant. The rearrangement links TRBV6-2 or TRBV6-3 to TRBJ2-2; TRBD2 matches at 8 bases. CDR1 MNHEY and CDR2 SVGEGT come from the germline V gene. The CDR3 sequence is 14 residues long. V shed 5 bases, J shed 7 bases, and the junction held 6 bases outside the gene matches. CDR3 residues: CASSVGGGGGELFF. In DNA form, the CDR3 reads TGTGCCAGCAGTGTCGGGGGGGGAGGCGGGGAGCTGTTTTTT.

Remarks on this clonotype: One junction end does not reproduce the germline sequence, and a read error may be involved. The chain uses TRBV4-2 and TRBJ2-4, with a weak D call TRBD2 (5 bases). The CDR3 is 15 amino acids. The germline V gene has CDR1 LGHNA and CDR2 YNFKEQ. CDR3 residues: CVSSLLGSAGNIQYF. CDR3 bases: TGTGTCAGCAGCCTACTTGGGAGTGCCGGAAACATTCAGTACTTC.

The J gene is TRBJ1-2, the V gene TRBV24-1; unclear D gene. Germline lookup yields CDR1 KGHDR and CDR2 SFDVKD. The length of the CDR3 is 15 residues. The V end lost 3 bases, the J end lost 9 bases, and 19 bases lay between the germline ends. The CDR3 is CATSDLSGGRESYTF. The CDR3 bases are TGTGCCACCAGTGATCTGAGCGGTGGAAGGGAGAGCTACACCTTC.

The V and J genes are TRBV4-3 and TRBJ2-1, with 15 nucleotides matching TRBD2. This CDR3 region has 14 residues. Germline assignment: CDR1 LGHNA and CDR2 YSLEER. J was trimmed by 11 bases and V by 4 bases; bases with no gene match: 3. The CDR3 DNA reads TGCGCCAGCAGCCGGACTAGCGGGGGGGGAAAGCAGTTCTTC. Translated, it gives CASSRTSGGGKQFF.

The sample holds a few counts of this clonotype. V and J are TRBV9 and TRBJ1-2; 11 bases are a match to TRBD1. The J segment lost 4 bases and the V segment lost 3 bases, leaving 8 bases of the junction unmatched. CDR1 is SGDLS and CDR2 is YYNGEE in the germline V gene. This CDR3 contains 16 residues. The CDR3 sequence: CASSALGTGGTYGYTF. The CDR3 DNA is TGTGCCAGCAGCGCGCTAGGGACAGGGGGAACCTATGGCTACACCTTC.

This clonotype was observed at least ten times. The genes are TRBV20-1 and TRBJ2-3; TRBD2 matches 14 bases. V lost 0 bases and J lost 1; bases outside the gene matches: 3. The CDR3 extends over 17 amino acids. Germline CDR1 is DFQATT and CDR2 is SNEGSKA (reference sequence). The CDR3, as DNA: TGCAGTGCTAGAGATCCGGGACTAGCGGGGGGCACAGATACGCAGTATTTT. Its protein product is CSARDPGLAGGTDTQYF.

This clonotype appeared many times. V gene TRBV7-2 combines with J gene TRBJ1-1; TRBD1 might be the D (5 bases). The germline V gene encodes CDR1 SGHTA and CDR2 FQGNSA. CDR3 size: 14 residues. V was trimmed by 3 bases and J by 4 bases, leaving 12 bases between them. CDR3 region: CASSFGTRGTEAFF. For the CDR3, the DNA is TGTGCCAGCAGCTTCGGGACCCGGGGCACTGAAGCTTTCTTT.

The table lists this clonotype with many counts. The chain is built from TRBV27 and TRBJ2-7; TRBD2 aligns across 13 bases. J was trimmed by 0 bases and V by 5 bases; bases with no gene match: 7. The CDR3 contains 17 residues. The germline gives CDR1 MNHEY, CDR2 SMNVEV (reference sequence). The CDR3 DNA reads TGTGCCAGCAGTCGACGGCGGACTAGCGGGGGCTCCTACGAGCAGTACTTC. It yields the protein CASSRRRTSGGSYEQYF.